This T cell receptor (beta chain) was identified in a study of blood T cells in healthy people across ages. As for the study in general: Capturing about one barcoded beta molecule per two T cells was achieved by template switching.

PCR was performed a second time for about 7 to 12 cycles using a sample-barcoded 5' primer and a J-beta primer mix. Tagging of each cDNA molecule was performed by a template-switch adaptor with 12 random nucleotides. TCRdb re-analysed the 5' RACE reads in MiXCR, keeping a single row per CDR3 protein. The data contain more than 800,000 distinct CDR3 sequences, less than 50% of them singletons. Study-wide results and caveats: Considered underestimates were the diversity estimates obtained from one million T cells.

The germline V gene encodes CDR1 SGDLS and CDR2 YYNGEE. CDR3 length: 14 residues. A note on this clonotype: As yet, its antigen is unknown.

J is TRBJ2-4 and V is TRBV9, with 8 bases matching TRBD2. TRBJ2-7 matches the DNA end more closely, so the J call is doubtful. The sample was blood. The sequence came from a woman aged 60-75 years in good health. The CDR3 sequence: CASSRRERENEQYF. The CDR3 DNA follows: TGTGCCAGCAGCCGCCGCGAGCGGGAGAACGAGCAGTACTTC.